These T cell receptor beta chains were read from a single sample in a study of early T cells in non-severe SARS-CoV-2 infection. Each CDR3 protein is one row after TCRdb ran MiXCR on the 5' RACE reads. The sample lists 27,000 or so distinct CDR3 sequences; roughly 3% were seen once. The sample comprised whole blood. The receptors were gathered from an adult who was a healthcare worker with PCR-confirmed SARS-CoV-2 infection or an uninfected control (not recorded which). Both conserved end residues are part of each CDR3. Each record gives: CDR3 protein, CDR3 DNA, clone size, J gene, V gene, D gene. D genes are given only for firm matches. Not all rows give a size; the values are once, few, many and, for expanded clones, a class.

cdr3_aa: CASAPTGAPGELFF
cdr3_nt: TGTGCCAGCGCACCTACAGGGGCCCCCGGGGAGCTGTTTTTT
clone_size: many
j_call: TRBJ2-2
v_call: TRBV28
d_call: TRBD1

cdr3_aa: CASSDGQGKPQHF
cdr3_nt: TGTGCCAGCAGTGACGGGCAGGGTAAGCCCCAGCATTTT
clone_size: .
j_call: TRBJ1-5
v_call: TRBV2
d_call: .

cdr3_aa: CASSRQGPGEKLFF
cdr3_nt: TGTGCCAGCAGTAGACAGGGGCCAGGCGAAAAACTGTTTTTT
clone_size: few
j_call: TRBJ1-4
v_call: TRBV2
d_call: TRBD1

cdr3_aa: CASSSGDRGFNF
cdr3_nt: TGTGCCAGCAGCAGCGGGGACAGGGGATTTAACTTC
clone_size: many
j_call: TRBJ2-1
v_call: TRBV3-1
d_call: TRBD1

cdr3_aa: CASSYVGIKNIQYF
cdr3_nt: TGTGCCAGCAGCTATGTCGGGATTAAAAACATTCAGTACTTC
clone_size: many
j_call: TRBJ2-4
v_call: TRBV5-8
d_call: .

cdr3_aa: CASSPTWAGPIYNEQFF
cdr3_nt: TGCGCCAGCAGCCCTACCTGGGCAGGACCGATATACAATGAGCAGTTCTTC
clone_size: .
j_call: TRBJ2-1
v_call: TRBV5-1
d_call: .

cdr3_aa: CASSDVAGGPYNEQFF
cdr3_nt: TGTGCCAGCAGTGATGTCGCGGGGGGGCCCTACAATGAGCAGTTCTTC
clone_size: .
j_call: TRBJ2-1
v_call: TRBV2
d_call: TRBD2

cdr3_aa: CASSLGQGNNQPQHF
cdr3_nt: TGTGCCAGCAGTTTAGGTCAGGGAAACAATCAGCCCCAGCATTTT
clone_size: many
j_call: TRBJ1-5
v_call: TRBV12-3/TRBV12-4
d_call: .

cdr3_aa: CSAREDERGYQETQYF
cdr3_nt: TGCAGTGCTAGAGAAGACGAGCGGGGGTATCAAGAGACCCAGTACTTC
clone_size: many
j_call: TRBJ2-5
v_call: TRBV20-1
d_call: TRBD2

cdr3_aa: CASSLGGEAFF
cdr3_nt: TGTGCCAGCAGCTTAGGTGGGGAAGCTTTCTTT
clone_size: .
j_call: TRBJ1-1
v_call: TRBV7-9
d_call: .

cdr3_aa: CASKTGRWSNQPQHF
cdr3_nt: TGTGCCAGCAAGACAGGGCGGTGGAGCAATCAGCCCCAGCATTTT
clone_size: many
j_call: TRBJ1-5
v_call: TRBV5-6
d_call: TRBD1

cdr3_aa: CASSSGRGPDTQYF
cdr3_nt: TGTGCCAGCAGCTCCGGGAGGGGCCCAGATACGCAGTATTTT
clone_size: many
j_call: TRBJ2-3
v_call: TRBV11-2
d_call: TRBD2

cdr3_aa: CASTVAKRGDQETQYF
cdr3_nt: TGTGCCAGCACCGTCGCGAAGCGGGGGGACCAAGAGACCCAGTACTTC
clone_size: many
j_call: TRBJ2-5
v_call: TRBV14
d_call: TRBD2

cdr3_aa: CASSLDLGNEQFF
cdr3_nt: TGCGCCAGCAGCTTGGATCTAGGGAATGAGCAGTTCTTC
clone_size: medium-sized
j_call: TRBJ2-1
v_call: TRBV5-1
d_call: .

cdr3_aa: CSAQRSSVQETQYF
cdr3_nt: TGCAGTGCCCAGAGATCTAGCGTGCAAGAGACCCAGTACTTC
clone_size: .
j_call: TRBJ2-5
v_call: TRBV20-1
d_call: .

cdr3_aa: CASSLRSGNGQPQHF
cdr3_nt: TGTGCCAGCAGTTTAAGGTCAGGGAATGGTCAGCCCCAGCATTTT
clone_size: many
j_call: TRBJ1-5
v_call: TRBV12-3/TRBV12-4
d_call: .

cdr3_aa: CASSSRPGQGPKDYGYTF
cdr3_nt: TGCGCCAGCAGCTCAAGACCGGGACAGGGGCCGAAAGACTATGGCTACACCTTC
clone_size: many
j_call: TRBJ1-2
v_call: TRBV5-1
d_call: TRBD1

cdr3_aa: CASSLNTGIGGSPLHF
cdr3_nt: TGTGCCAGCAGCTTAAACACAGGGATTGGGGGTTCACCCCTCCACTTT
clone_size: .
j_call: TRBJ1-6
v_call: TRBV7-8
d_call: .

cdr3_aa: CASSSGGGSQETQYF
cdr3_nt: TGTGCCAGCAGCTCTGGCGGGGGCTCCCAAGAGACCCAGTACTTC
clone_size: many
j_call: TRBJ2-5
v_call: TRBV11-2
d_call: .

cdr3_aa: CASRQWQSNSPLHF
cdr3_nt: TGCGCCAGCAGACAATGGCAGTCGAATTCACCCCTCCACTTT
clone_size: many
j_call: TRBJ1-6
v_call: TRBV5-1
d_call: .

cdr3_aa: CASSTDRGSGYTF
cdr3_nt: TGTGCCAGCAGCACAGACAGGGGCTCTGGCTACACCTTC
clone_size: many
j_call: TRBJ1-2
v_call: TRBV2
d_call: TRBD1

cdr3_aa: CASSSTFRQGFGDGYTF
cdr3_nt: TGTGCCAGCAGCTCCACATTCAGACAGGGATTTGGGGATGGCTACACCTTC
clone_size: many
j_call: TRBJ1-2
v_call: TRBV7-2
d_call: TRBD1

cdr3_aa: CASSRLARTETQYF
cdr3_nt: TGTGCCAGCAGCCGTCTGGCCCGTACAGAGACCCAGTACTTC
clone_size: few
j_call: TRBJ2-5
v_call: TRBV28
d_call: .

cdr3_aa: CASSYHNTGGTEAFF
cdr3_nt: TGTGCCAGCAGTTACCATAATACAGGGGGCACTGAAGCTTTCTTT
clone_size: many
j_call: TRBJ1-1
v_call: TRBV6-2/TRBV6-3
d_call: TRBD1

cdr3_aa: CASSPFGALNTEAFF
cdr3_nt: TGTGCCAGCTCACCTTTTGGGGCTTTGAACACTGAAGCTTTCTTT
clone_size: few
j_call: TRBJ1-1
v_call: TRBV18
d_call: .

cdr3_aa: CASRKMGPNPGANVLTF
cdr3_nt: TGTGCCAGCAGGAAGATGGGCCCGAACCCGGGGGCCAACGTCCTGACTTTC
clone_size: many
j_call: TRBJ2-6
v_call: TRBV11-2
d_call: .

cdr3_aa: CASSLQSGRETQYF
cdr3_nt: TGCGCCAGCAGCTTGCAGTCGGGGCGTGAGACCCAGTACTTC
clone_size: many
j_call: TRBJ2-5
v_call: TRBV5-1
d_call: .

cdr3_aa: CASSSEGYYGYTF
cdr3_nt: TGTGCCAGCAGCTCGGAGGGGTACTATGGCTACACCTTC
clone_size: .
j_call: TRBJ1-2
v_call: TRBV11-2
d_call: .

cdr3_aa: CAWSTETYNSPLHF
cdr3_nt: TGTGCCTGGAGCACGGAAACTTATAATTCACCCCTCCACTTT
clone_size: many
j_call: TRBJ1-6
v_call: TRBV30
d_call: .

cdr3_aa: CSVDWLGPAGTQYF
cdr3_nt: TGCAGCGTTGACTGGCTTGGCCCCGCGGGGACCCAGTACTTC
clone_size: many
j_call: TRBJ2-5
v_call: TRBV29-1
d_call: .

cdr3_aa: CASSDDGTDLNEQFF
cdr3_nt: TGTGCCAGCAGCGACGACGGGACGGATCTCAATGAGCAGTTCTTC
clone_size: many
j_call: TRBJ2-1
v_call: TRBV28
d_call: .

cdr3_aa: CASSSGVGAMNTEAFF
cdr3_nt: TGTGCCAGCAGCTCGGGTGTAGGGGCTATGAACACTGAAGCTTTCTTT
clone_size: many
j_call: TRBJ1-1
v_call: TRBV11-3
d_call: .

cdr3_aa: CASKGRPNVLTF
cdr3_nt: TGTGCCAGCAAAGGGCGGCCCAACGTCCTGACTTTC
clone_size: .
j_call: TRBJ2-6
v_call: TRBV6-5
d_call: .

cdr3_aa: CATSRELAGLLINYGYTF
cdr3_nt: TGTGCCACCAGCAGAGAACTGGCAGGTCTGCTCATCAACTATGGCTACACCTTC
clone_size: many
j_call: TRBJ1-2
v_call: TRBV15
d_call: .

cdr3_aa: CASSFRRTSGGQGDTQYF
cdr3_nt: TGTGCCAGCAGCTTTCGTAGGACTAGCGGGGGCCAGGGAGATACGCAGTATTTT
clone_size: many
j_call: TRBJ2-3
v_call: TRBV11-2
d_call: TRBD2

cdr3_aa: CASSLNGDSYTF
cdr3_nt: TGCGCCAGCAGCTTGAATGGGGACAGCTACACCTTC
clone_size: few
j_call: TRBJ1-2
v_call: TRBV5-1
d_call: .

cdr3_aa: CASSYSDTDTQYF
cdr3_nt: TGTGCCAGCAGTTACTCCGACACAGATACGCAGTATTTT
clone_size: many
j_call: TRBJ2-3
v_call: TRBV6-5
d_call: .

cdr3_aa: CASSLPDRDKQFF
cdr3_nt: TGTGCCAGCAGCTTACCCGACCGGGACAAACAGTTCTTC
clone_size: many
j_call: TRBJ2-1
v_call: TRBV7-6
d_call: .

cdr3_aa: CSALGQAGPEAFF
cdr3_nt: TGCAGTGCTTTGGGACAGGCGGGACCTGAAGCTTTCTTT
clone_size: many
j_call: TRBJ1-1
v_call: TRBV20-1
d_call: TRBD1

cdr3_aa: CASSSRGGTEKLFF
cdr3_nt: TGTGCCAGCAGCAGCCGGGGAGGGACAGAAAAACTGTTTTTT
clone_size: few
j_call: TRBJ1-4
v_call: TRBV5-6
d_call: .

cdr3_aa: CASSRTLTGTEEIPYGYTF
cdr3_nt: TGTGCCAGCAGCCGTACTTTGACCGGGACAGAGGAGATCCCCTATGGCTACACCTTC
clone_size: many
j_call: TRBJ1-2
v_call: TRBV2
d_call: TRBD1

cdr3_aa: CASSFPRLDPRGDTQYF
cdr3_nt: TGTGCCAGCAGTTTCCCTAGACTAGACCCACGGGGAGATACGCAGTATTTT
clone_size: many
j_call: TRBJ2-3
v_call: TRBV12-3/TRBV12-4
d_call: .

cdr3_aa: CASHRVSGGPSDTQYF
cdr3_nt: TGTGCCAGCCACCGGGTATCGGGGGGGCCGTCAGATACGCAGTATTTT
clone_size: .
j_call: TRBJ2-3
v_call: TRBV19
d_call: TRBD2

cdr3_aa: CASSQDRGTSVGELFF
cdr3_nt: TGCGCCAGCAGCCAAGATCGAGGGACTAGCGTCGGGGAGCTGTTTTTT
clone_size: .
j_call: TRBJ2-2
v_call: TRBV4-1
d_call: TRBD2

cdr3_aa: CASSWASVGASTDTQYF
cdr3_nt: TGCGCCAGCAGCTGGGCCTCGGTGGGGGCCTCCACAGATACGCAGTATTTT
clone_size: many
j_call: TRBJ2-3
v_call: TRBV5-1
d_call: .

cdr3_aa: CASSYRGRIQETQYF
cdr3_nt: TGTGCCAGCAGTTATCGCGGACGGATCCAAGAGACCCAGTACTTC
clone_size: many
j_call: TRBJ2-5
v_call: TRBV6-5
d_call: .

cdr3_aa: CASSLTGDTQYF
cdr3_nt: TGTGCCAGCAGCTTAACAGGAGATACGCAGTATTTT
clone_size: few
j_call: TRBJ2-3
v_call: TRBV7-3
d_call: .

cdr3_aa: CASSEADFGEALFSTEAFF
cdr3_nt: TGTGCCAGCAGTGAAGCGGATTTTGGGGAAGCGTTGTTTAGCACTGAAGCTTTCTTT
clone_size: many
j_call: TRBJ1-1
v_call: TRBV6-1
d_call: .

cdr3_aa: CASSEVSGANVLTF
cdr3_nt: TGTGCCAGCAGTGAGGTGTCTGGGGCCAACGTCCTGACTTTC
clone_size: many
j_call: TRBJ2-6
v_call: TRBV6-1
d_call: .

cdr3_aa: CASSPSDRVTPLHF
cdr3_nt: TGTGCCAGCAGCCCATCAGACAGGGTTACACCCCTCCACTTT
clone_size: many
j_call: TRBJ1-6
v_call: TRBV7-2
d_call: TRBD1

cdr3_aa: CASSPAGGGSNQPQHF
cdr3_nt: TGTGCCAGCAGCCCAGCAGGAGGGGGTAGCAATCAGCCCCAGCATTTT
clone_size: many
j_call: TRBJ1-5
v_call: TRBV7-2
d_call: .